This TCR beta chain was sequenced for a study of STAT5B mutations in CD4+ large granular lymphocyte leukemia (dated by TCRdb to 2021 to 2024). In terms of the full investigation: Among healthy controls, the CDR3 'QG' motif was associated with a particular HLA allele. TCRbeta repertoires of CD4+ T-cell large granular lymphocyte leukemia patients were compared with those of healthy blood donors. Flow cytometry performed on FACSCanto II or FACSVerse showed that the purified fractions had more than 95% purity among lymphocytes. The study at large found these results: The main leukemic clonotypes were found to be private to each patient, although around 25% of the main leukemic clonotypes were detected at low frequency in the non-leukemic repertoires of other patients. TRBV06-family usage was enriched among the top patient clones (8/27) compared with healthy controls (2/35). The data were not HLA-matched, and the higher clonality in CD4+ T-LGLL than in CD8+ T-LGLL could be due to the relatively small sample size. Compared with healthy CD4+ repertoires, CD4-sorted patient repertoires appeared more clonal, and this difference remained even after the putative leukemic clones were removed.

Concerning this clone itself: Its antigen is not yet known. Nothing much larger sits one base from this clone, and base qualities are not available.

The healthy controls were 37 blood donors, and the buffy coats of these donors were supplied by the Finnish Red Cross blood service. All TCR-sequenced material derived from peripheral blood: patient blood samples and healthy donor buffy coats. Ficoll-Hypaque gradient centrifugation was used to isolate peripheral blood mononuclear cells. Magnetic purification was used to isolate CD4+ cells from the buffy coats of the healthy controls. The Gentra Puregene Cell and Tissue kit was used to extract genomic DNA, and a Qubit 2.0 fluorometer was used to measure the amount of genomic DNA. From the cysteine up to the phenylalanine, the CDR3 has a length of 15 residues. Only the CDR3 portion is preserved as DNA: 45 bases, with reading frame beginning at the first base. CDR1 and CDR2 were assigned from the germline V gene as SGHVS and FQNEAQ. TCRbeta rearrangements were sequenced from genomic DNA using the immunoSEQ assay at survey resolution. The authors' analysis ran thus. A lowest detectable productive clonotype frequency of 2.59 x 10-5 was observed in the TCR sequencing data. Analyses included only productive TCRbeta rearrangements, meaning complete and in-frame sequences. Simpson clonality, calculated in the immunoSEQ Analyzer version 3.0, was used as the measure of sample clonality. Clones were grouped by frequency into very rare, small, medium, large (1-20%) or hyperexpanded (>20%) categories. OLGA 1.2.3 estimated generation probabilities, VDJtools produced V-gene circos plots, VDJdb was queried for specificities, and GLIPH identified CDR3 motifs. The table was pulled from immuneACCESS by TCRdb, which kept in-frame rearrangements only. Such tables lose some clones; where checked, under half of the loss comes from unresolved V genes, and the rest has no known cause. V and J calls and clone size are those listed in that table; D and trimming were worked out from the DNA. In all, the sample holds 25,000 to 30,000 clones, and roughly 77% of those were seen once. 3.1% of the sample is taken by the ten largest.

The sequencing input was CD4+ T cells from blood buffy coats. This sequence uses TRBV7-8 and TRBJ2-5, and TRBD2 may be the D gene, going by 7 matching bases. Gene TRBJ2-7 matches the end of the DNA better, so the J call may be wrong. The origin of this receptor is a human donor in good health. Read as DNA, the sequence is TGTGCCAGCAGCTTAGGGGGGGGGCTTTTCTACGAGCAGTACTTC. Translated, it reads CASSLGGGLFYEQYF.